What follows are 3 T cell receptor beta chains derived from one specimen sequenced in a study of cytomegalovirus exposure and HLA in healthy donors. Primers for the PCR totalled 60 Vbeta and 13 Jbeta. Profiling relied on immunoSEQ multiplex PCR, and the TCRdb table lists in-frame clones only, not all of them. The sample has over 100,000 clones, roughly three fifths seen once. Sequenced sample: PBMCs. These TCRs come from a man aged 40-50 years in good health and CMV-seropositive.

This clone was counted a single time. The chain employs TRBV15 and TRBJ1-2, with 7 bases fitting TRBD1. V lost 5 bases to trimming and J lost 9 bases; unmatched junction nucleotides: 15. The CDR3 is made up of 15 amino acids. Germline values: CDR1 LNHNV, CDR2 YYDKDF (reference sequence). The CDR3 coding sequence is TGTGCCACCAGCTCCCCGACAGGGAGCGGGTCGAGCTACACCTTC. Amino acid sequence: CATSSPTGSGSSYTF. Drawing the rest from reference TRBV15 and TRBJ1-2, the complete variable domain is DAMVIQNPRYQVTQFGKPVTLSCSQTLNHNVMYWYQQKSSQAPKLLFHYYDKDFNNEADTPDNFQSRRPNTSFCFLDIRSPGLGDTAMYLCATSSPTGSGSSYTFGSGTRLTVV.

The chain joins TRBV5-8 to TRBJ2-3; 9 bases agree with TRBD2. This CDR3 contains 15 residues. V lost 6 bases to trimming and J lost 5 bases; unmatched junction nucleotides: 10. Germline CDR1 is SGHTS and CDR2 is YDEGEE. DNA for the CDR3: TGTGCCAGCACCCTGGGGCTAGCGGGAAAAGATACGCAGTATTTT. Encoded protein: CASTLGLAGKDTQYF.

This clone has only a few counts. V is TRBV10-3 and J is TRBJ1-4; D remains ambiguous. The V gene lost 6 bases and the J gene lost 3 bases, with 20 bases spanning the gap. The germline gives CDR1 ENHRY, CDR2 SYGVKD. The CDR3 spans 17 residues. The CDR3 region is CAISRHDPGMANEKLFF. CDR3 bases: TGTGCCATCAGCCGTCACGACCCCGGGATGGCTAATGAAAAACTGTTTTTT.